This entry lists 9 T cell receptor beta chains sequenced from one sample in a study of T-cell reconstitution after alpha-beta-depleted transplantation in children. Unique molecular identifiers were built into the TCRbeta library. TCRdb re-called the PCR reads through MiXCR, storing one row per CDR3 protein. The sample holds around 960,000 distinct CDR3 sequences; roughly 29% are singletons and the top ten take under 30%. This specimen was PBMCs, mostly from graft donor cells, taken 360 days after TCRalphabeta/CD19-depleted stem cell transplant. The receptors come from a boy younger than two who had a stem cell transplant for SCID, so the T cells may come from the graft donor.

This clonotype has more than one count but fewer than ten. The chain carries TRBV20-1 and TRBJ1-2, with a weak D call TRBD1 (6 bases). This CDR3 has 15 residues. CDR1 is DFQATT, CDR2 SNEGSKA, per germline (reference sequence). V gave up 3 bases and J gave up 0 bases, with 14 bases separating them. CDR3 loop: CSASETGDTNYGYTF. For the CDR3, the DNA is TGCAGTGCTAGCGAGACAGGTGACACTAACTATGGCTACACCTTC.

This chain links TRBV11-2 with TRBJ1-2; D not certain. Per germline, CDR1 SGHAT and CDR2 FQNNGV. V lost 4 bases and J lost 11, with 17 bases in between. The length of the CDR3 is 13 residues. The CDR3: CASSSESGGFYTF. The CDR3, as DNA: TGTGCCAGCAGCTCTGAGTCAGGAGGATTTTACACCTTC.

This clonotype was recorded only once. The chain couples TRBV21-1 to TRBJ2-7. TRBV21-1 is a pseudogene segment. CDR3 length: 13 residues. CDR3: CASRILIDYEQYF. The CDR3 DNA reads TGTGCCAGCAGGATCTTAATTGACTACGAGCAGTACTTC.

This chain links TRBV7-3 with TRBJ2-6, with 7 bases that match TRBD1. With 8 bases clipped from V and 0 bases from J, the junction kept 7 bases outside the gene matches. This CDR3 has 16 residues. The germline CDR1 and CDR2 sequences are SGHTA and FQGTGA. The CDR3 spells CASRQGATSGANVLTF. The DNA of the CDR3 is TGTGCCAGCCGACAGGGTGCTACCTCTGGGGCCAACGTCCTGACTTTC.

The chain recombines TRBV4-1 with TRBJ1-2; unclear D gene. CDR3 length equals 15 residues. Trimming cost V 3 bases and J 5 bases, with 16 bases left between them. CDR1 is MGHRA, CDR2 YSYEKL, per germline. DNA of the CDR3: TGCGCCAGCAGCCAGGCCTCTCGTTCATTTTATGGCTACACCTTC. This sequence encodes CASSQASRSFYGYTF.

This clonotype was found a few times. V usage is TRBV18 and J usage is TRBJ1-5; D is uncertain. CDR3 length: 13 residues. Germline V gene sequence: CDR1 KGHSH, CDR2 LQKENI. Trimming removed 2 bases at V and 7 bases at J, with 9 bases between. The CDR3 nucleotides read TGTGCCAGCTCACCATTAACGGGGCAGCCCCAGCATTTT. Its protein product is CASSPLTGQPQHF.

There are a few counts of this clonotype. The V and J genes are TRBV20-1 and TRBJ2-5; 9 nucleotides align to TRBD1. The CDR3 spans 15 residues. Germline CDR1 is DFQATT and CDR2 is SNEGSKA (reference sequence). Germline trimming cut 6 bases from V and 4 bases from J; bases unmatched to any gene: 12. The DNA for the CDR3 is TGCAGTGCAAAACCTGGGACAGGGAGTGGAGAGACCCAGTACTTC. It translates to CSAKPGTGSGETQYF.

Here the CDR3 DNA reads TGTGCCAGCAGTGAGGTCGGGGGTGGAGATACGCAGTATTTT. Translation gives CASSEVGGGDTQYF. The rearrangement uses TRBV2 and TRBJ2-3; TRBD2 might be the D (6 bases). The V and J ends lost 3 bases and 5 bases respectively, with 12 bases between them. CDR3 length: 14 amino acids. The germline CDR1 and CDR2 sequences are SNHLY and FYNNEI.

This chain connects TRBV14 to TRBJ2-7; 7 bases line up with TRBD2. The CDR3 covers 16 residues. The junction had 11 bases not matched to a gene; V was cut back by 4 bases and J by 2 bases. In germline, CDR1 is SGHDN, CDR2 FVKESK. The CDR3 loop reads CASSRGPSGLTYEQYF. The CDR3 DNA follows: TGTGCCAGCAGCCGAGGGCCTAGCGGTCTTACCTACGAGCAGTACTTC.